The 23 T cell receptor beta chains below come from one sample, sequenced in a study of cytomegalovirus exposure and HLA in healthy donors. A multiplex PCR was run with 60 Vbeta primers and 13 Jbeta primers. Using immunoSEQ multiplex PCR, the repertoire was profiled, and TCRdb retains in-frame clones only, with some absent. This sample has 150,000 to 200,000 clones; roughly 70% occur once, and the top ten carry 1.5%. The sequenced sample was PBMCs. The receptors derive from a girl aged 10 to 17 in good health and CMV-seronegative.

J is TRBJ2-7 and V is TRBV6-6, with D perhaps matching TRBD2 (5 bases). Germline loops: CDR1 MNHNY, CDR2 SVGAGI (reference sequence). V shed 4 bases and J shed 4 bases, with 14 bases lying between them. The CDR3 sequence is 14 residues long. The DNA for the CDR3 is TGTGCCAGCAGTTCACCGGCCGGCGGGTACGAGCAGTACTTC. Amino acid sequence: CASSSPAGGYEQYF.

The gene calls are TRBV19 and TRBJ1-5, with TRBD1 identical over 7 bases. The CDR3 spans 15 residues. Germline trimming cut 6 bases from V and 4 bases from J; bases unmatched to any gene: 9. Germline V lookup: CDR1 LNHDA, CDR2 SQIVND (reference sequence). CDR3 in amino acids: CASSKTGQNNQPQHF. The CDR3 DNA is TGTGCCAGTAGCAAGACAGGGCAAAATAATCAGCCCCAGCATTTT.

The CDR3 loop is CASRGVRGRYGYTF. As DNA, the CDR3 is TGTGCCAGCAGGGGAGTAAGGGGGAGATATGGCTACACCTTC. The chain uses TRBV2 and TRBJ1-2; weak D call: TRBD1 (6 bases). Deletions cut 6 bases from V and 5 bases from J, with 16 bases between. CDR3 length: 14 residues. Germline CDR1 and CDR2: SNHLY and FYNNEI.

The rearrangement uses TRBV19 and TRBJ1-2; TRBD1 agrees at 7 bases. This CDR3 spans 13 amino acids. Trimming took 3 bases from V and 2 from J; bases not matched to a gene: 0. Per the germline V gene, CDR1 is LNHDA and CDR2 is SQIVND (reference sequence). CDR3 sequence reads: CASSMGQNYGYTF. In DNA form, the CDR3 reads TGTGCCAGTAGTATGGGACAGAACTATGGCTACACCTTC.

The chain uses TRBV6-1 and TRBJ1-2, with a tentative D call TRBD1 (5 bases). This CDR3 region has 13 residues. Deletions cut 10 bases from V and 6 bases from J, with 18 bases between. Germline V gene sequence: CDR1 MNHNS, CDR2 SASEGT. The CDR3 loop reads CANPRKGVHGYTF. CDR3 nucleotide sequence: TGTGCCAACCCCCGAAAAGGGGTACATGGCTACACCTTC.

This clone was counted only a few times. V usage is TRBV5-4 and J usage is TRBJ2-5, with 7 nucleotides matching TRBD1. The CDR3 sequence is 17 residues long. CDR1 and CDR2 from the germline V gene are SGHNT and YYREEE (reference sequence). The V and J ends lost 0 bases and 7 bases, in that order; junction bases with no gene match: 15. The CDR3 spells CASSLGGENRGTRTQYF. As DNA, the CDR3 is TGTGCCAGCAGCTTGGGGGGAGAGAACAGGGGAACTAGGACCCAGTACTTC.

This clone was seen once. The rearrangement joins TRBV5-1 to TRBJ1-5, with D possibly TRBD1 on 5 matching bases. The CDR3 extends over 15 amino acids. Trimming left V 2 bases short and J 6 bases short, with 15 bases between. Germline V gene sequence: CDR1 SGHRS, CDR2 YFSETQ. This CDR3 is CASSLTGEYSQPQHF. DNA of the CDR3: TGCGCCAGCAGCTTAACAGGAGAATATTCTCAGCCCCAGCATTTT.

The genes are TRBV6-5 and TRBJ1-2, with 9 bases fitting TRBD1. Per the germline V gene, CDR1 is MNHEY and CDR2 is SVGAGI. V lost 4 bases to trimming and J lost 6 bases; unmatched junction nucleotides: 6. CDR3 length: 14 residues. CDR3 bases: TGTGCCAGCAGTTCGAGACAGGGGGTGAATGGCTACACCTTC. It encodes CASSSRQGVNGYTF.

The DNA of the CDR3 is TGTGCCTGGAAGACAGAATACGAGCAGTACTTC. As protein: CAWKTEYEQYF. The V gene is TRBV30, the J gene TRBJ2-7, with D maybe TRBD1 (5 bases). Germline V gene lookup returns CDR1 GTSNPN and CDR2 SVGIG (reference sequence). Between the trimmed V and J ends, which lost 4 bases and 4 bases, there was a span of 8 bases. The CDR3 loop spans 11 amino acids.

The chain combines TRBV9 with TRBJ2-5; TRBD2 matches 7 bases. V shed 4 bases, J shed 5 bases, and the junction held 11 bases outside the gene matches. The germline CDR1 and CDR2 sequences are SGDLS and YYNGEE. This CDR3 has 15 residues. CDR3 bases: TGTGCCAGCAGCCCCTCGGCGGAAGCGGGGGAGACCCAGTACTTC. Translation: CASSPSAEAGETQYF. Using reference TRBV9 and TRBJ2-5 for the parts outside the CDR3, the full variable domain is DSGVTQTPKHLITATGQRVTLRCSPRSGDLSVYWYQQSLDQGLQFLIQYYNGEERAKGNILERFSAQQFPDLHSELNLSSLELGDSALYFCASSPSAEAGETQYFGPGTRLLVL.

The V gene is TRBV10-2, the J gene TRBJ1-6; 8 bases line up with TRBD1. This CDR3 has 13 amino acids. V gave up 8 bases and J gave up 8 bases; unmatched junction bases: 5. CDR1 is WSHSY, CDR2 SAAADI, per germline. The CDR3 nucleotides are TGCGCCAGCGGACAGGGACGAGATTCACCCCTCCACTTT. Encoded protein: CASGQGRDSPLHF.

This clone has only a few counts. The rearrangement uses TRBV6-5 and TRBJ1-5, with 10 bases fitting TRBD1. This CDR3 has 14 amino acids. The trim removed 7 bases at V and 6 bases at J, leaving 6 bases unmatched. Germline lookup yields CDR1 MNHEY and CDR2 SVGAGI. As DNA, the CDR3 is TGTGCCAGCATACCGGGACAGGGGTTTCAGCCCCAGCATTTT. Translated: CASIPGQGFQPQHF.

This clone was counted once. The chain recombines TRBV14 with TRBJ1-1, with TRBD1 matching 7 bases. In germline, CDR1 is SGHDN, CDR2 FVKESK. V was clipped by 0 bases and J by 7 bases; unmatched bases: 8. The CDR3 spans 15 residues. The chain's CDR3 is CASSQDSTGVFEAFF. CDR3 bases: TGTGCCAGCAGCCAAGATAGTACAGGGGTTTTTGAAGCTTTCTTT.

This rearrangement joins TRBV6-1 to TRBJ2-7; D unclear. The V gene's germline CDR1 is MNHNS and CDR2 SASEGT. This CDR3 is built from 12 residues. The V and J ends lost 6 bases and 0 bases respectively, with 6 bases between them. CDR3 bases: TGTGCCAGCAGGCAGGTCTCCTACGAGCAGTACTTC. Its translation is CASRQVSYEQYF.

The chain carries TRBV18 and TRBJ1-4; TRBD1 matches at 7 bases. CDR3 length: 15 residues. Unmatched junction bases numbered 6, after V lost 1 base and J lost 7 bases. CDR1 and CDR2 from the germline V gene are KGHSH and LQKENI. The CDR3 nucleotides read TGTGCCAGCTCACCACAAGGGGGCGCGTCTGAAAAACTGTTTTTT. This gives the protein CASSPQGGASEKLFF.

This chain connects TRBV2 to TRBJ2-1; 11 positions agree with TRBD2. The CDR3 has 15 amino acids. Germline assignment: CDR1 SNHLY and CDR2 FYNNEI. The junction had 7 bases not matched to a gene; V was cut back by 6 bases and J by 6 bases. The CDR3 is CASRGSGGAFNEQFF. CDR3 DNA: TGTGCCAGCAGAGGTAGCGGGGGGGCTTTCAATGAGCAGTTCTTC.

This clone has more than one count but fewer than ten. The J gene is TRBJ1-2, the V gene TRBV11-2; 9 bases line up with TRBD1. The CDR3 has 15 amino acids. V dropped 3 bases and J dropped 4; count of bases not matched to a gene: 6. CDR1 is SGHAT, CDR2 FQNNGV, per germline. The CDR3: CASSFGQGISYGYTF. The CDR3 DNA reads TGTGCCAGCAGCTTTGGACAGGGGATTAGCTATGGCTACACCTTC.

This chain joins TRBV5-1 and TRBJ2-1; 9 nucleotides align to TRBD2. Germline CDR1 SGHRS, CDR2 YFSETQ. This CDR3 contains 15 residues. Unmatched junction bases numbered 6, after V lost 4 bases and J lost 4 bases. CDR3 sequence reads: CASSSAGGQYNEQFF. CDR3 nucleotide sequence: TGCGCCAGCAGCAGTGCGGGGGGGCAGTACAATGAGCAGTTCTTC. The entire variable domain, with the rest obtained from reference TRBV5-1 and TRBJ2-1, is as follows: KAGVTQTPRYLIKTRGQQVTLSCSPISGHRSVSWYQQTPGQGLQFLFEYFSETQRNKGNFPGRFSGRQFSNSRSEMNVSTLELGDSALYLCASSSAGGQYNEQFFGPGTRLTVL.

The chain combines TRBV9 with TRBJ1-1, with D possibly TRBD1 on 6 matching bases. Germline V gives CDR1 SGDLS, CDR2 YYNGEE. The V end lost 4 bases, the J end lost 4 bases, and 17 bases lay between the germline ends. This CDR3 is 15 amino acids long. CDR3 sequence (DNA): TGTGCCAGCAGCCCCCAATTGGGAGGGGGCACTGAAGCTTTCTTT. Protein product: CASSPQLGGGTEAFF.

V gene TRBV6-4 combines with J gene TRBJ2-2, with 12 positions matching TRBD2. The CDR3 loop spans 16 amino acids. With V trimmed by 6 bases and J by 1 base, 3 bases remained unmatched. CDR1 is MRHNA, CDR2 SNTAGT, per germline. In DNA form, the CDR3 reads TGTGCCAGCAGCCAACTAGCGGGGGGGAACACCGGGGAGCTGTTTTTT. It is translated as CASSQLAGGNTGELFF.

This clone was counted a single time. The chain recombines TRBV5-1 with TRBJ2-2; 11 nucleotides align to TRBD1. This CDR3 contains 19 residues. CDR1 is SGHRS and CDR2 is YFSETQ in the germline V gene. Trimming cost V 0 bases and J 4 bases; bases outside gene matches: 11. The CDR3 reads CASSLEISGTGGPTGELFF. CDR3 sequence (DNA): TGCGCCAGCAGCTTGGAGATCTCAGGGACAGGGGGACCCACCGGGGAGCTGTTTTTT.

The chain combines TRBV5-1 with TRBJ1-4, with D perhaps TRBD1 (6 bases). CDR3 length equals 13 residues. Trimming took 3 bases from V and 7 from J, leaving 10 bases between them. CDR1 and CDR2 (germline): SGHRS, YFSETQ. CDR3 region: CASSSVGGEKLFF. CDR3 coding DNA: TGCGCCAGCAGCTCGGTAGGGGGTGAAAAACTGTTTTTT.

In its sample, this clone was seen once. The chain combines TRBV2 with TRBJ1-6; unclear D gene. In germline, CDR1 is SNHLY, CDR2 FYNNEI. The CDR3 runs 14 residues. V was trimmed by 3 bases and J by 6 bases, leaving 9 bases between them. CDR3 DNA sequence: TGTGCCAGCAGTGAGACGGGATTTAATTCACCCCTCCACTTT. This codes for CASSETGFNSPLHF.